The rows below give T cell receptor beta chains drawn from one sample of a study of T cells in Graves' hyperthyroidism and ophthalmopathy. TCRdb analysed the multiplex PCR reads with MiXCR anew, one entry per CDR3 protein. The sample has around 270,000 distinct CDR3 sequences, approximately 18% seen once. Specimen: blood. These receptors all stem from a man aged 50 to 59 with Graves' ophthalmopathy. The conserved cysteine and the conserved F or W are not part of the CDR3 here.

cdr3_aa v_call
ASSSQGGADEQF TRBV13
ASSQDAQGAQTLNTEAF TRBV4-1
ASSFTGGEQY TRBV27
ASSLVDLAGMNEKLF TRBV11-2
ASSHRDSTNYGYT TRBV19
ASGSGTGGWETQY TRBV28
AWNHRVHEQY TRBV30
ASSPDRVYGYT TRBV12-3/TRBV12-4
ASSLQGQENQPQH TRBV5-1
ASSLAWEEQF TRBV5-1
ASSTLTGQETQY TRBV5-1